The source of this T cell receptor beta chain is a study of OX40 agonist ivuxolimab in advanced cancers. The CDR3 has 13 residues. Germline CDR1 SGDLS, CDR2 YYNGEE. The assay was immunoSEQ multiplex PCR, and TCRdb's table has in-frame clones only and misses some. The repertoire holds approximately 57,000 clones, with approximately 88% as singletons. The J gene is TRBJ2-5, the V gene TRBV9; no definite D call. The tail of the sequence fits TRBJ2-7 better, so the J call may be wrong. The clonotype comes from an adult with an advanced solid tumor such as melanoma, head and neck, liver or kidney cancer. The material was CD4+ or CD8+ T cells sorted from blood, obtained in a trial of the OX40 agonist ivuxolimab. In DNA, the CDR3 is TGTGCCAGCAGCGTAGGGGATTCCTACGAGCAGTACTTC. Translation: CASSVGDSYEQYF.